The present T cell receptor (beta chain) was sequenced within a study of CD8 T cells in ankylosing spondylitis. Study-wide results and limits: About 8 highly homologous variants made up a TCR beta motif that seemed to typify ankylosing spondylitis blood. Prior work had noted some motif variants in reactive arthritis blood and synovial fluid. Disease-associated clones were CD8+ and fairly uncommon in peripheral blood.

TCRdb independently ran MiXCR on the 5' RACE reads; one entry per CDR3 protein. This sample has about 140,000 distinct CDR3 sequences, with roughly 8% found just once. This clonotype showed up just a few times. No antigen is known for it. V dropped 10 bases and J dropped 8; count of bases not matched to a gene: 13. Germline CDR1 is SNHLY and CDR2 is FYNNEI. The CDR3 sequence is 14 residues long. The chain links TRBV2 to TRBJ2-1, with TRBD2 matching over 8 bases. The TCR was taken from a male donor with ankylosing spondylitis. The sequenced material came from synovial fluid, either unsorted or a sorted T cell fraction (not recorded which). This CDR3 reads CATRGPLSGDEQFF. The CDR3 DNA reads as TGTGCCACCAGGGGCCCCCTTAGCGGGGATGAGCAGTTCTTC. The full variable domain, rest sourced from reference TRBV2 and TRBJ2-1, is EPEVTQTPSHQVTQMGQEVILRCVPISNHLYFYWYRQILGQKVEFLVSFYNNEISEKSEIFDDQFSVERPDGSNFTLKIRSTKLEDSAMYFCATRGPLSGDEQFFGPGTRLTVL.